A selection of T cell receptor beta chains follows, all from one sample in a study of shared T cell receptors in the human thymus. The data were produced by immunoSEQ multiplex PCR, yet TCRdb's version contains in-frame clones alone and is incomplete. The sample records hundreds of thousands of clones, about 95% being singletons. The sequencing input was thymocytes. The origin of the receptors is a human donor. Each CDR3 is given with its conserved first and last residue. A D gene is named only where the DNA matches it firmly. Clone size is not always given. Where it is, it says once, few, many or a class for expanded clones.

v_call: TRBV28; j_call: TRBJ1-5; clone_size: once; d_call: NA; cdr3_nt: TGTGCCAGCACCTATTCCCAGGGAGGTGACAATCAGCCCCAGCATTTT; cdr3_aa: CASTYSQGGDNQPQHF
v_call: TRBV5-1; j_call: TRBJ1-1; clone_size: NA; d_call: NA; cdr3_nt: TGCGCCAGCAGCTTGGCGGTCCCAAGGAATGGGTACGTCATGAACACTGAAGCTTTCTTT; cdr3_aa: CASSLAVPRNGYVMNTEAFF
v_call: TRBV5-1; j_call: TRBJ2-5; clone_size: NA; d_call: NA; cdr3_nt: TGCGCCAGCTTGGGGGGCGAAGAGACCCAGTACTTC; cdr3_aa: CASLGGEETQYF
v_call: TRBV4-1; j_call: TRBJ2-1; clone_size: NA; d_call: NA; cdr3_nt: TGCGCCAGCAGCCGGAACATCGGACCCACCGTTGGGAATGAGCAGTTCTTC; cdr3_aa: CASSRNIGPTVGNEQFF
v_call: TRBV19; j_call: TRBJ2-7; clone_size: NA; d_call: NA; cdr3_nt: TGTGCCAGTAGTTCCGGGACTGACCGCTCCTACGAGCAGTACTTC; cdr3_aa: CASSSGTDRSYEQYF
v_call: TRBV6-1; j_call: TRBJ2-1; clone_size: NA; d_call: TRBD1; cdr3_nt: TGTGCCAGCAGTGAATATTACCGGGGACCGGGACAGGGTACCTACAATGAGCAGTTCTTC; cdr3_aa: CASSEYYRGPGQGTYNEQFF
v_call: TRBV7-9; j_call: TRBJ2-1; clone_size: NA; d_call: TRBD2; cdr3_nt: TGTGCCAGCAGCTTAGGGGCAGGGTGGCTAGCGGGAGCCGGTGAGCAGTTCTTC; cdr3_aa: CASSLGAGWLAGAGEQFF
v_call: TRBV14; j_call: TRBJ2-7; clone_size: NA; d_call: TRBD2; cdr3_nt: TGTGCCAGCAGTCGACTAGCCGACTACGAGCAGTACTTC; cdr3_aa: CASSRLADYEQYF
v_call: TRBV28; j_call: TRBJ2-7; clone_size: NA; d_call: TRBD1; cdr3_nt: TGTGCCAGCAGTCCCCCACCTCGACCGGGACAGGCTTCCTACGAGCAGTACTTC; cdr3_aa: CASSPPPRPGQASYEQYF
v_call: TRBV10-1; j_call: TRBJ2-1; clone_size: NA; d_call: NA; cdr3_nt: TGCGCCAGCAGTGAGTCAGGACTCTCTGAGCAGTTCTTC; cdr3_aa: CASSESGLSEQFF
v_call: TRBV27; j_call: TRBJ2-6; clone_size: NA; d_call: NA; cdr3_nt: TGTGCCGCCACCTTGAAGGGCAGCACCCCCTCTGGGGCCAACGTCCTGACTTTC; cdr3_aa: CAATLKGSTPSGANVLTF
v_call: TRBV6-4; j_call: TRBJ1-2; clone_size: once; d_call: TRBD1; cdr3_nt: TGTGCCAGCAGTGACTCCGGTGAAGACAGGGTGAACTATGGCTACACCTTC; cdr3_aa: CASSDSGEDRVNYGYTF
v_call: TRBV7-2; j_call: TRBJ2-7; clone_size: NA; d_call: NA; cdr3_nt: TGTGCCAGCAGCTTAGTTAATGGCGGGGAAGGCTACGAGCAGTACTTC; cdr3_aa: CASSLVNGGEGYEQYF
v_call: TRBV28; j_call: TRBJ1-5; clone_size: NA; d_call: NA; cdr3_nt: TGTGCCAGCAGTCCCTCGGTTGGGGGTACACAGCCCCAGCATTTT; cdr3_aa: CASSPSVGGTQPQHF
v_call: TRBV7-9; j_call: TRBJ2-3; clone_size: NA; d_call: TRBD1; cdr3_nt: TGTGCCAGCAGCCCGAGACAGGGTGCAGATACGCAGTATTTT; cdr3_aa: CASSPRQGADTQYF
v_call: TRBV7-9; j_call: TRBJ1-1; clone_size: once; d_call: NA; cdr3_nt: TGTGCCAGCAGCTCCAGACGGAGGAACACTGAAGCTTTCTTT; cdr3_aa: CASSSRRRNTEAFF
v_call: TRBV5-1; j_call: TRBJ2-2; clone_size: NA; d_call: TRBD1; cdr3_nt: TGCGCCAGCAGCTTGAAAGGACAGGGGGTGCGCGGGCTCTCCGGGGAGCTGTTTTTT; cdr3_aa: CASSLKGQGVRGLSGELFF
v_call: TRBV28; j_call: TRBJ2-7; clone_size: NA; d_call: TRBD2; cdr3_nt: TGTGCCAGCAGTTCCAACAGGGGTCAACTAGCGGGAAAGACCTACGAGCAGTACTTC; cdr3_aa: CASSSNRGQLAGKTYEQYF
v_call: TRBV6-1; j_call: TRBJ1-2; clone_size: NA; d_call: NA; cdr3_nt: TGTGCCAGCAGTTCAACAGGAAACTATGGCTACACCTTC; cdr3_aa: CASSSTGNYGYTF
v_call: TRBV11-2; j_call: TRBJ1-4; clone_size: NA; d_call: NA; cdr3_nt: TGTGCCAGCAGCCGATTGGATGAAAAACTGTTTTTT; cdr3_aa: CASSRLDEKLFF
v_call: TRBV6-5; j_call: TRBJ2-3; clone_size: NA; d_call: TRBD2; cdr3_nt: TGTGCCAGCAGTTACTGGGCGGGAGGCACAGATACGCAGTATTTT; cdr3_aa: CASSYWAGGTDTQYF
v_call: TRBV6-1; j_call: TRBJ2-1; clone_size: NA; d_call: NA; cdr3_nt: TGTGCCAGCAGGGGGGCTAATGAGCAGTTCTTC; cdr3_aa: CASRGANEQFF
v_call: TRBV4-1; j_call: TRBJ2-1; clone_size: NA; d_call: NA; cdr3_nt: TGCGCCAGCAGCCAATACCCCGGCGTCAGGGGTCTCAATGAGCAGTTCTTC; cdr3_aa: CASSQYPGVRGLNEQFF